The 5 T cell receptor beta chains below come from one sample, sequenced in a study of identical twins' blood T cells. MiXCR, applied by TCRdb to the 5' RACE reads, yields one record per CDR3 protein. This sample has fewer than 450,000 distinct CDR3 sequences, with over 25% found just once. What was sequenced was PBMCs. These receptors originate from a woman between 18 and 55 years old in good health.

The chain links TRBV7-8 to TRBJ2-2, with 8 bases lining up with TRBD2. Trimming at V came to 1 base and at J to 5 bases, leaving 6 bases not matched to a gene. The germline V gene encodes CDR1 SGHVS and CDR2 FQNEAQ. The CDR3 covers 16 residues. As DNA, the CDR3 is TGTGCCAGCAGCTTAGGGGATACTAGCGGAACCGGGGAGCTGTTTTTT. It translates to CASSLGDTSGTGELFF.

This chain joins TRBV11-2 and TRBJ2-1; D is undetermined. The V gene lost 1 base and the J gene lost 9 bases, with 7 bases spanning the gap. The CDR3 consists of 12 residues. Germline CDR1 is SGHAT and CDR2 is FQNNGV. The CDR3 coding sequence is TGTGCCAGCAGCTTAGGTCGGCGTGAGCAGTTCTTC. It yields the protein CASSLGRREQFF.

The gene calls are TRBV12-3 or TRBV12-4 and TRBJ1-1; TRBD1 matches at 8 bases. Trimming removed 5 bases from V and 1 base from J; junction bases left unmatched: 3. The CDR3 length is 14 residues. CDR3 region: CASSTGGGNTEAFF. For the CDR3, the DNA is TGTGCCAGCAGTACAGGGGGGGGGAACACTGAAGCTTTCTTT.

This CDR3 reads CATGMLAGINEQFF. Here the CDR3 DNA reads TGTGCCACCGGCATGCTAGCAGGGATCAATGAGCAGTTCTTC. This chain links TRBV15 with TRBJ2-1; D is tentatively TRBD1 or TRBD2 (5 bases each). This CDR3 is 14 amino acids long. Germline CDR1 and CDR2: LNHNV and YYDKDF (reference sequence). The germline V and J ends were trimmed by 8 bases and 6 bases, with 17 bases remaining between them.

To note about this clonotype: One base away lies a much larger clone, so this may be a sequencing read error. This chain connects TRBV29-1 to TRBJ1-1; unclear D gene. CDR3 length equals 15 residues. CDR1 and CDR2 from the germline V gene are SQVTM and ANQGSEA. The CDR3 DNA sequence: TGCAGCGTTGAAGATGGTGGCAGTTCGAACACTGAAGCTTTATTT. Its translation: CSVEDGGSSNTEALF.